One and the same sample provided the 15 T cell receptor beta chains below, sequenced in a study of blood T cell repertoires in COVID-19. The protocol was immunoSEQ multiplex PCR, while the TCRdb copy is restricted to in-frame clones and leaves out a portion. In the table there are around 250,000 clones, over 75% of which are singletons. The sample consisted of PBMCs or T cells enriched from blood (not recorded which). The receptor source for this set is a man younger than 35 who had recovered from COVID-19.

The CDR3 DNA follows: TGCGCCAGCAGCCAAGGGACAGGGGGTTTAAACACCATATATTTT. Its protein is CASSQGTGGLNTIYF. The genes are TRBV4-1 and TRBJ1-3; the match to TRBD1 covers 10 bases. Germline V gene lookup returns CDR1 MGHRA and CDR2 YSYEKL. This CDR3 spans 15 amino acids. V shed 1 base and J 6 bases; nucleotides not matched to a gene: 3.

J is TRBJ2-3 and V is TRBV10-1; weak D call: TRBD2 (6 bases). Germline CDR1 is WNHNN and CDR2 is SYGVQD (reference sequence). The V end lost 6 bases, the J end lost 3 bases, and 16 bases lay between the germline ends. The length of the CDR3 is 15 residues. The CDR3: CASSPDELATDTQYF. Written as DNA, the CDR3 is TGCGCCAGCAGCCCGGACGAGCTAGCGACAGATACGCAGTATTTT.

The sample holds one count of this clone. As DNA, the CDR3 is TGTGCCAGCAGTTCAGGGGCGAGCCGCTATAATTCACCCCTCCACTTT. Residues: CASSSGASRYNSPLHF. V is TRBV2 and J is TRBJ1-6, with D perhaps TRBD1 (6 bases). V lost 5 bases and J 3 bases, leaving 14 bases between the germline ends. The germline CDR1 and CDR2 sequences are SNHLY and FYNNEI. The CDR3 runs to 16 residues.

This clone was picked up a small number of times. The chain uses TRBV2 and TRBJ2-5; TRBD2 is a possible D gene (5 bases). The V and J ends lost 7 bases and 5 bases respectively, with 11 bases between them. This CDR3 is built from 12 residues. Germline V gene lookup returns CDR1 SNHLY and CDR2 FYNNEI. DNA for the CDR3: TGTGCCAGCATCTTGAGGAGGGAGACCCAGTACTTC. Its translation is CASILRRETQYF.

The chain couples TRBV5-4 to TRBJ1-2; 9 bases are shared with TRBD1. The CDR3 contains 13 residues. V was pared by 5 bases and J by 7 bases, with 6 bases of the junction left unmatched. Germline V gene lookup returns CDR1 SGHNT and CDR2 YYREEE (reference sequence). The CDR3 DNA reads as TGTGCCAGCAGGGGACAGGGAGACTCTGGCTACACCTTC. This codes for CASRGQGDSGYTF.

The gene calls are TRBV15 and TRBJ2-1, with a possible D match to TRBD1 (5 bases). With 0 bases removed from V and 7 bases from J, the gap between germline ends came to 13 bases. The CDR3 covers 15 residues. In germline, CDR1 is LNHNV, CDR2 YYDKDF (reference sequence). The CDR3 loop is CATSRDRSGLNEQFF. The CDR3 DNA reads as TGTGCCACCAGCAGAGATCGGTCAGGGTTGAATGAGCAGTTCTTC. Filled out from reference TRBV15 and TRBJ2-1, the complete variable domain reads DAMVIQNPRYQVTQFGKPVTLSCSQTLNHNVMYWYQQKSSQAPKLLFHYYDKDFNNEADTPDNFQSRRPNTSFCFLDIRSPGLGDTAMYLCATSRDRSGLNEQFFGPGTRLTVL.

This chain joins TRBV5-1 and TRBJ2-3; 14 bases align to TRBD2. Germline V CDR1 and CDR2: SGHRS, YFSETQ. The CDR3 consists of 16 residues. With 4 bases clipped from V and 5 bases from J, the junction kept 6 bases outside the gene matches. The CDR3, as DNA: TGCGCCAGCAGCCGGGGGACTAGCGGGGGTCAAGATACGCAGTATTTT. Protein: CASSRGTSGGQDTQYF.

The rearrangement links TRBV2 to TRBJ2-7; D perhaps matches TRBD1 (6 bases). Germline lookup yields CDR1 SNHLY and CDR2 FYNNEI. This CDR3 has 11 amino acids. Between the trimmed V and J ends, which lost 7 bases and 4 bases, there was a span of 8 bases. The CDR3 coding sequence is TGTGCCAGCATAGGGGGATACGAGCAGTACTTC. It translates to CASIGGYEQYF. The full variable domain, rest sourced from reference TRBV2 and TRBJ2-7, is EPEVTQTPSHQVTQMGQEVILRCVPISNHLYFYWYRQILGQKVEFLVSFYNNEISEKSEIFDDQFSVERPDGSNFTLKIRSTKLEDSAMYFCASIGGYEQYFGPGTRLTVT.

This sequence joins TRBV4-1 and TRBJ1-2, with D tentatively TRBD1 (5 bases). Germline CDR1 reads MGHRA; CDR2 reads YSYEKL. Deletions cut 0 bases from V and 5 bases from J, with 10 bases between. This CDR3 spans 14 amino acids. The CDR3 is CASSQEGGTYGYTF. CDR3 coding DNA: TGCGCCAGCAGCCAAGAGGGGGGAACATATGGCTACACCTTC.

The chain uses TRBV7-9 and TRBJ2-5; 10 nucleotides align to TRBD2. The CDR3 covers 16 residues. Losses at the gene ends were 5 bases for V and 3 bases for J; bases not matched to a gene: 9. Looked up from germline, CDR1 is SEHNR and CDR2 is FQNEAQ (reference sequence). The CDR3: CASSSPSGGRKETQYF. As DNA, the CDR3 is TGTGCCAGCAGCAGCCCTAGCGGGGGCCGGAAAGAGACCCAGTACTTC.

The chain combines TRBV11-2 with TRBJ2-7, with 8 nucleotides matching TRBD2. Germline CDR1 is SGHAT and CDR2 is FQNNGV. The CDR3 has 14 residues. The junction had 5 bases not matched to a gene; V was cut back by 4 bases and J by 3 bases. CDR3 region: CASSWGGLVYEQYF. CDR3 bases: TGTGCCAGCAGCTGGGGGGGACTAGTCTACGAGCAGTACTTC.

The chain is built from TRBV11-2 and TRBJ2-5; TRBD2 might be the D (7 bases). The CDR3 runs 16 residues. Germline CDR1 and CDR2: SGHAT and FQNNGV. The germline V and J ends were trimmed by 5 bases and 1 base, with 17 bases remaining between them. The DNA for the CDR3 is TGTGCCAGCAGCCAGCGGGACATACGATTCCAAGAGACCCAGTACTTC. Residues: CASSQRDIRFQETQYF. Full variable domain (remainder filled in from reference TRBV11-2 and TRBJ2-5): EAGVAQSPRYKIIEKRQSVAFWCNPISGHATLYWYQQILGQGPKLLIQFQNNGVVDDSQLPKDRFSAERLKGVDSTLKIQPAKLEDSAVYLCASSQRDIRFQETQYFGPGTRLLVL.

The gene calls are TRBV30 and TRBJ2-1; possibly TRBD2 for D (5 bases). Trimming shortened V by 4 bases and J by 8 bases, and 24 bases separated the two germline ends. Germline assignment: CDR1 GTSNPN and CDR2 SVGIG (reference sequence). There are 16 residues in the CDR3. CDR3 sequence: CAWKLGIGIFRDEQFF. The CDR3 coding sequence is TGTGCCTGGAAACTCGGGATCGGAATTTTTCGGGATGAGCAGTTCTTC.

The V call is TRBV6-5, the J call TRBJ1-2, with a possible D match to TRBD1 (6 bases). Trimming took 10 bases from V and 1 from J, leaving 16 bases between them. CDR1 is MNHEY, CDR2 SVGAGI, per germline. The CDR3 is 14 amino acids. This CDR3 reads CATATGTFNYGYTF. The CDR3, as DNA: TGTGCCACCGCTACAGGGACCTTTAACTATGGCTACACCTTC.

The chain uses TRBV2 and TRBJ2-5; D might be TRBD1 (6 bases). Trimming removed 5 bases from V and 4 bases from J, with 11 bases in between. Germline lookup yields CDR1 SNHLY and CDR2 FYNNEI. The CDR3 has 13 amino acids. CDR3 in amino acids: CASSSRGGETQYF. CDR3 nucleotides: TGTGCCAGCAGTAGCAGGGGCGGAGAGACCCAGTACTTC.